Following are 29 T cell receptor beta chains from one sample sequenced in a study of blood T cells in healthy people across ages. Combining a sample-barcoded 5' primer with a J-beta primer mix, a second PCR ran for 7 to 11 cycles. TCRdb analysed the 5' RACE reads with MiXCR anew, one entry per CDR3 protein. In the table there are roughly 1.7 million distinct CDR3 sequences, 30% to 40% of which are singletons. Source material: blood. The receptors were sampled from a woman aged 25 to 39 in good health.

This clonotype turned up a few times. The J gene is TRBJ1-2, the V gene TRBV20-1, with D possibly TRBD1 on 5 matching bases. V lost 6 bases to trimming and J lost 7 bases, with 18 bases between them. The germline V gene encodes CDR1 DFQATT and CDR2 SNEGSKA (reference sequence). CDR3 length equals 13 residues. The CDR3 region is CSAVPVGDAGYTF. CDR3 nucleotides: TGCAGTGCGGTCCCCGTGGGGGATGCTGGCTACACCTTC.

This chain connects TRBV19 to TRBJ1-5; D is possibly TRBD1 (5 bases). This CDR3 has 13 amino acids. Germline loops: CDR1 LNHDA, CDR2 SQIVND (reference sequence). The V gene lost 5 bases and the J gene lost 6 bases, with 11 bases spanning the gap. The CDR3 sequence: CASSFGDGQPQHF. For the CDR3, the DNA is TGTGCCAGTAGTTTTGGGGACGGTCAGCCCCAGCATTTT. The full variable domain, with the rest looked up from reference TRBV19 and TRBJ1-5, is DGGITQSPKYLFRKEGQNVTLSCEQNLNHDAMYWYRQDPGQGLRLIYYSQIVNDFQKGDIAEGYSVSREKKESFPLTVTSAQKNPTAFYLCASSFGDGQPQHFGDGTRLSIL.

At least ten counts were recorded for this clonotype. The V and J genes are TRBV20-1 and TRBJ2-7; 8 positions agree with TRBD1. The CDR3 spans 13 residues. Trimming at V came to 5 bases and at J to 3 bases, leaving 6 bases not matched to a gene. Germline V CDR1 and CDR2: DFQATT, SNEGSKA (reference sequence). Here the CDR3 DNA reads TGCAGTGCTCGGACAGGGACCGGCTACGAGCAGTACTTC. Protein product: CSARTGTGYEQYF.

Notes on this clonotype: The junction does not match germline at one end; this may be a read error. The J gene is TRBJ2-7, the V gene TRBV27; D tentatively fits TRBD1 or TRBD2 (5 bases each). Germline values: CDR1 MNHEY, CDR2 SMNVEV (reference sequence). The CDR3 loop spans 14 amino acids. In DNA, the CDR3 is TGTGCCAGCAGCCCGAAGGGGAGCTCCTACGGGCAGTACTTC. This sequence encodes CASSPKGSSYGQYF.

This chain's CDR3 is CASRPGGGRQETQYF. CDR3 nucleotide sequence: TGTGCCAGCAGGCCTGGGGGGGGCCGCCAAGAGACCCAGTACTTC. The gene calls are TRBV3-1 and TRBJ2-5; maybe TRBD2 (7 bases). Germline CDR1 LGHDT, CDR2 YNNKEL (reference sequence). V was shortened by 6 bases and J by 1 base, with 15 bases between the two germline ends. CDR3 length: 15 residues.

This clonotype came up a few times. The chain uses TRBV20-1 and TRBJ2-7, with D hard to call. The CDR3 is 13 amino acids. V lost 3 bases, J lost 0 bases, and 9 bases lay in between. Germline lookup yields CDR1 DFQATT and CDR2 SNEGSKA (reference sequence). The CDR3 DNA reads as TGCAGTGCTAGTACCGTTAGCTCCTACGAGCAGTACTTC. The encoded protein is CSASTVSSYEQYF.

There are a few counts of this clonotype. V and J are TRBV3-1 and TRBJ2-1; no clear D gene. Germline V gives CDR1 LGHDT, CDR2 YNNKEL (reference sequence). Trimming removed 0 bases from V and 4 bases from J, with 10 bases in between. There are 15 residues in the CDR3. The CDR3 coding sequence is TGTGCCAGCAGCCAAGAATATGGGAATTACAATGAGCAGTTCTTC. Its protein is CASSQEYGNYNEQFF.

At least ten counts were recorded for this clonotype. V usage is TRBV11-2 and J usage is TRBJ2-1; D perhaps matches TRBD2 (5 bases). The germline CDR1 and CDR2 sequences are SGHAT and FQNNGV. Trimming removed 5 bases from V and 10 bases from J, with 9 bases in between. This CDR3 is 11 amino acids long. The DNA for the CDR3 is TGTGCCAGCAGCACGTTAGCGGAGCAGTTCTTC. Its translation is CASSTLAEQFF.

This clonotype turned up a few times. The genes are TRBV10-2 and TRBJ2-7; D is unclear. The CDR3 has 11 residues. Germline-derived CDR1 and CDR2 are WSHSY and SAAADI. V gave up 3 bases and J gave up 6 bases, with 6 bases separating them. In DNA form, the CDR3 reads TGCGCCAGCAGTGAAGTCCGCGAGCAGTACTTC. Encoded protein: CASSEVREQYF.

The J gene is TRBJ2-5, the V gene TRBV12-3 or TRBV12-4, with no clear D. V was clipped by 4 bases and J by 3 bases, with 9 bases between them. There are 13 residues in the CDR3. The CDR3 here is CASSWAGEETQYF. The DNA of the CDR3 is TGTGCCAGCAGTTGGGCAGGAGAAGAGACCCAGTACTTC.

This clonotype came up once. A much larger clone is a single base away; this may be a read error. The rearrangement links TRBV4-1 to TRBJ2-5; TRBD2 might be the D (5 bases). The J call could be wrong; TRBJ2-7 is a better fit for the DNA end. Germline CDR1 reads MGHRA; CDR2 reads YSYEKL. CDR3 length: 13 amino acids. The CDR3 DNA reads as TGCGCCAGCCGGGAATCGGGGTCATACGAGCAGTACTTC. This translates into CASRESGSYEQYF.

This chain connects TRBV19 to TRBJ2-1; a possible D gene is TRBD1 (7 bases). The CDR3 is 18 residues long. V was trimmed by 2 bases and J by 4 bases, leaving 21 bases between them. Per the germline V gene, CDR1 is LNHDA and CDR2 is SQIVND (reference sequence). The CDR3 nucleotides read TGTGCCAGTAGTATATCCGGCGCAGGGGGAGGTTGGTACAATGAGCAGTTCTTC. It yields the protein CASSISGAGGGWYNEQFF.

This clonotype was recorded a few times. The chain combines TRBV27 with TRBJ2-5, with unresolved D. The CDR3 length is 14 residues. Germline CDR1 reads MNHEY; CDR2 reads SMNVEV (reference sequence). V lost 7 bases and J 0 bases, leaving 12 bases between the germline ends. The CDR3 spells CASTAEWYQETQYF. In DNA, the CDR3 is TGTGCCAGCACCGCGGAATGGTACCAAGAGACCCAGTACTTC.

This clonotype showed up just a few times. V is TRBV5-1 and J is TRBJ2-6; 8 bases are shared with TRBD2. This CDR3 has 17 residues. V gave up 7 bases and J gave up 1 base; unmatched junction bases: 10. Germline-derived CDR1 and CDR2 are SGHRS and YFSETQ. The CDR3 bases are TGCGCCAGCGGGGTGGGAGGACTAGCATCTGGGGCCAACGTCCTGACTTTC. Translation: CASGVGGLASGANVLTF.

There are a few counts of this clonotype. The V gene is TRBV11-1, the J gene TRBJ1-2; D possibly corresponds to TRBD1 (6 bases). The CDR3 has 14 amino acids. Trimming took 6 bases from V and 5 from J, leaving 16 bases between them. Germline CDR1 SGHAT, CDR2 FQDESV (reference sequence). The CDR3 sequence: CASSPQGPGYGYTF. The CDR3 nucleotides are TGTGCCAGCAGTCCTCAGGGGCCCGGGTATGGCTACACCTTC.

The chain combines TRBV7-2 with TRBJ1-1; 12 bases map to TRBD1. CDR3 size: 14 residues. CDR1 is SGHTA, CDR2 FQGNSA, per germline. V lost 3 bases and J lost 9; bases outside the gene matches: 5. CDR3 sequence reads: CASSLEGQGAKAFF. CDR3 nucleotide sequence: TGTGCCAGCAGCTTGGAGGGACAGGGGGCTAAAGCTTTCTTT.

This clonotype showed up just a few times. The chain links TRBV27 to TRBJ1-1, with 9 bases identical to TRBD1. J gave up 4 bases and V 8 bases, and 5 bases lay outside the gene matches. CDR1 is MNHEY and CDR2 is SMNVEV in the germline V gene (reference sequence). CDR3 length: 13 amino acids. The CDR3 sequence: CASWTGETTEAFF. CDR3 DNA: TGTGCCAGCTGGACAGGGGAAACCACTGAAGCTTTCTTT.

The chain recombines TRBV10-3 with TRBJ2-3, with 10 bases matching TRBD2. Germline V gene sequence: CDR1 ENHRY, CDR2 SYGVKD. V trimming: 8 bases; J trimming: 9 bases; junction bases outside the gene matches: 17. The CDR3 contains 16 residues. The CDR3 bases are TGTGCCATCGGCCCGAAGGAGCGGGAGGGCCTAGAAACGCAGTATTTT. Encoded protein: CAIGPKEREGLETQYF.

Notes on this clonotype: Sequence at one end of the junction differs from germline and may be a read error. The CDR3 DNA sequence: TGTGCCAGCAGTGAAGGGGCCACGTTAGGCTATGGCTGCACCTTC. This translates into CASSEGATLGYGCTF. The chain uses TRBV6-1 and TRBJ1-2; D is unresolved. This CDR3 has 15 amino acids. Germline V gene sequence: CDR1 MNHNS, CDR2 SASEGT.

The table lists this clonotype with a few counts. The rearrangement joins TRBV5-1 to TRBJ2-7; tentatively, D is TRBD1 (6 bases). This CDR3 comprises 17 residues. Germline lookup yields CDR1 SGHRS and CDR2 YFSETQ. V dropped 4 bases and J dropped 3 bases, with 23 bases sitting between them. The CDR3 spells CASSREQGNSVCYEQYF. As DNA, the CDR3 is TGCGCCAGCAGCCGAGAGCAGGGGAATAGCGTCTGCTACGAGCAGTACTTC.

This clonotype was seen many times. The chain carries TRBV6-5 and TRBJ2-5; tentative D call: TRBD1 (5 bases). This CDR3 comprises 14 residues. V gave up 6 bases and J gave up 4 bases, with 15 bases separating them. In germline, CDR1 is MNHEY, CDR2 SVGAGI. The CDR3 bases are TGTGCCAGCAGCATGACCGACAGTTCAGAGACCCAGTACTTC. Translating gives CASSMTDSSETQYF.

This chain links TRBV7-9 with TRBJ2-1; TRBD2 agrees at 9 bases. The V segment lost 7 bases and the J segment 10 bases; nucleotides outside the gene matches: 11. Looked up from germline, CDR1 is SEHNR and CDR2 is FQNEAQ (reference sequence). The CDR3 contains 14 residues. The CDR3 nucleotides are TGTGCCAGCATATTGGGCGGGGGGGCCAGGGAGCAGTTCTTC. Translation: CASILGGGAREQFF.

This clonotype has only a few counts. V usage is TRBV24-1 and J usage is TRBJ2-4; TRBD1 agrees at 7 bases. Trimming at V came to 2 bases and at J to 2 bases, leaving 14 bases not matched to a gene. The length of the CDR3 is 19 residues. Germline V gives CDR1 KGHDR, CDR2 SFDVKD. CDR3 DNA: TGTGCCACCAGTGATTCCCCCCCCGACAGGGAAGGGACCAAAAACATTCAGTACTTC. Its protein is CATSDSPPDREGTKNIQYF.

J is TRBJ1-6 and V is TRBV5-5; tentative D call: TRBD1 (6 bases). Per the germline V gene, CDR1 is SGHKS and CDR2 is YYEKEE (reference sequence). CDR3 size: 17 residues. The germline V and J ends were trimmed by 4 bases and 0 bases, with 14 bases remaining between them. CDR3 sequence (DNA): TGTGCCAGCAGCGGAAGTGGAGGGGGCTCCTATAATTCACCCCTCCACTTT. Amino acid sequence: CASSGSGGGSYNSPLHF.

This chain connects TRBV7-2 to TRBJ2-1; 7 nucleotides line up with TRBD1. The V gene's germline CDR1 is SGHTA and CDR2 FQGNSA. V was clipped by 4 bases and J by 5 bases; unmatched bases: 8. CDR3 length: 15 residues. The CDR3 nucleotides are TGTACCAGCAGCTACCGACAGGGATTGGACAATGAGCAGTTCTTC. It is translated as CTSSYRQGLDNEQFF.

The genes are TRBV6-1 and TRBJ2-2, with D tentatively TRBD2 (6 bases). Looked up from germline, CDR1 is MNHNS and CDR2 is SASEGT. Trimming cost V 8 bases and J 1 base, with 11 bases left between them. This CDR3 contains 14 residues. The CDR3 DNA is TGTGCCAGCTCGGCGGGGCAGAACACCGGGGAGCTGTTTTTT. This gives the protein CASSAGQNTGELFF.

The CDR3 nucleotides are TGTGCCAGCAGTACAGGGACTAGCGGGCAGGGGCCGACGCAGTATTTT. It codes for CASSTGTSGQGPTQYF. J is TRBJ2-3 and V is TRBV6-2 or TRBV6-3, with TRBD2 matching over 12 bases. The V and J ends lost 5 bases and 9 bases, in that order; junction bases with no gene match: 12. Germline V gene data show CDR1 as MNHEY and CDR2 as SVGEGT. The length of the CDR3 is 16 residues.

The gene calls are TRBV3-1 and TRBJ1-6; D unclear. V was pared by 4 bases and J by 11 bases, with 9 bases between. Germline CDR1 and CDR2: LGHDT and YNNKEL (reference sequence). The CDR3 sequence is 12 residues long. Here the CDR3 reads CASSLLSTPLHF. DNA for the CDR3: TGTGCCAGCAGCCTCCTGAGTACACCCCTCCACTTT. Using reference TRBV3-1 and TRBJ1-6 for the parts outside the CDR3, the full variable domain is DTAVSQTPKYLVTQMGNDKSIKCEQNLGHDTMYWYKQDSKKFLKIMFSYNNKELIINETVPNRFSPKSPDKAHLNLHINSLELGDSAVYFCASSLLSTPLHFGNGTRLTVT.

This chain's CDR3 is CASSSILGLAGGAYEQYF. CDR3 in DNA: TGTGCCAGCAGCTCCATCTTGGGACTAGCGGGAGGGGCCTACGAGCAGTACTTC. The rearrangement uses TRBV12-3 or TRBV12-4 and TRBJ2-7, with 16 bases fitting TRBD2. The CDR3 extends over 18 amino acids. With 6 bases clipped from V and 2 bases from J, the junction kept 10 bases outside the gene matches.